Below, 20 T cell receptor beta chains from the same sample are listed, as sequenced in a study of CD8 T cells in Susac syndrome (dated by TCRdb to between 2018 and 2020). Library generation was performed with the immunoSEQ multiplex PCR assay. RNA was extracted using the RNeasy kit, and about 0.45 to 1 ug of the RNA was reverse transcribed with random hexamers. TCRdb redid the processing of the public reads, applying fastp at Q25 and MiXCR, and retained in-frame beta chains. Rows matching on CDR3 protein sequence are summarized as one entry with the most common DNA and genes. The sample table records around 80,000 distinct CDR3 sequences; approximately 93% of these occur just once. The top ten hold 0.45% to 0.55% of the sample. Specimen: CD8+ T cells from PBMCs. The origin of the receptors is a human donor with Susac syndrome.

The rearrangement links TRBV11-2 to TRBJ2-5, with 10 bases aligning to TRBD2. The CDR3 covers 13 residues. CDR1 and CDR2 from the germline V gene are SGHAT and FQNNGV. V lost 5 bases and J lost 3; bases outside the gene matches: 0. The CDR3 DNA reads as TGTGCCAGCAGCGGACTAGCGGAAGAGACCCAGTACTTC. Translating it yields CASSGLAEETQYF.

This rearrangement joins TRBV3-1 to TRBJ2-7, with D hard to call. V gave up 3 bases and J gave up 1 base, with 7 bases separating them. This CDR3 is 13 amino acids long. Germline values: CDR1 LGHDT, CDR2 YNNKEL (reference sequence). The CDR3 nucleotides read TGTGCCAGCAGCCATGGCAGTTCCTACGAGCAGTACTTC. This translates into CASSHGSSYEQYF.

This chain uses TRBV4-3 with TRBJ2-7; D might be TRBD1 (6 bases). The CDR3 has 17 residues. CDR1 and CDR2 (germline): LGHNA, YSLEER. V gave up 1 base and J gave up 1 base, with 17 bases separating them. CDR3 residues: CASSQVLPGHLSYEQYF. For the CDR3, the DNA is TGCGCCAGCAGCCAAGTACTTCCGGGACATCTTTCCTACGAGCAGTACTTC.

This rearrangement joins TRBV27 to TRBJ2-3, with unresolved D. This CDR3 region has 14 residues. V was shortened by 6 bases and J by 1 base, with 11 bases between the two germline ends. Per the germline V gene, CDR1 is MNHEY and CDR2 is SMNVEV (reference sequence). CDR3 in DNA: TGTGCCAGCAGGAAGCGTAGTCGCACAGATACGCAGTATTTT. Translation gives CASRKRSRTDTQYF.

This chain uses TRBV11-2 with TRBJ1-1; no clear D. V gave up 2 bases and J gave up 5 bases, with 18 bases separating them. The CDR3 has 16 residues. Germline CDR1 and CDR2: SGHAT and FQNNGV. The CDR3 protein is CASSLRVGLRRTEAFF. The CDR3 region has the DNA TGTGCCAGCAGCTTAAGGGTGGGTTTACGGCGGACTGAAGCTTTCTTT.

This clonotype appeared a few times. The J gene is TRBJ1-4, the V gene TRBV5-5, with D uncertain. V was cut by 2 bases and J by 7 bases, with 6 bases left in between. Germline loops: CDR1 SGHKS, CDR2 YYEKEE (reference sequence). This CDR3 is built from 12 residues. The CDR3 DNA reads TGTGCCAGCAGCTTTGGTGGTGAAAAACTGTTTTTT. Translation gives CASSFGGEKLFF.

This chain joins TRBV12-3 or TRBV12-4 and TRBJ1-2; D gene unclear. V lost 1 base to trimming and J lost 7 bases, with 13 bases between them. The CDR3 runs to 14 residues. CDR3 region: CASSLGAGTRGYTF. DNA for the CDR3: TGTGCCAGCAGTTTAGGGGCAGGTACACGTGGCTACACCTTC.

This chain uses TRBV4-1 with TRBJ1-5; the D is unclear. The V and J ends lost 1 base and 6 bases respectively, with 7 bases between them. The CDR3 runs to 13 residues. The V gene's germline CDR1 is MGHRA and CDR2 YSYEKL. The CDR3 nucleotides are TGCGCCAGCAGCCAAGTAGTCGGTCAGCCCCAGCATTTT. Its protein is CASSQVVGQPQHF.

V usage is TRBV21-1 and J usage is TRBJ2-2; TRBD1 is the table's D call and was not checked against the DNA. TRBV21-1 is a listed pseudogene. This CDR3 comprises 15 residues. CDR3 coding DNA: TGTGCCAGCAGCAAAGACGGGAAAGGGCCCGGGGAGCTGTTTTTT. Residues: CASSKDGKGPGELFF.

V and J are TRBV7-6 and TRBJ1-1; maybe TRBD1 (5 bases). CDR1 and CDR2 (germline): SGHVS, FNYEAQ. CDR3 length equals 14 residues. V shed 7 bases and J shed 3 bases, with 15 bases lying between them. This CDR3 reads CASTLDVGDTEAFF. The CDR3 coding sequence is TGTGCCAGCACCCTGGACGTGGGGGACACTGAAGCTTTCTTT. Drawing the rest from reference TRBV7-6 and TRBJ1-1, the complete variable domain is GAGVSQSPRYKVTKRGQDVALRCDPISGHVSLYWYRQALGQGPEFLTYFNYEAQQDKSGLPNDRFSAERPEGSISTLTIQRTEQRDSAMYRCASTLDVGDTEAFFGQGTRLTVV.

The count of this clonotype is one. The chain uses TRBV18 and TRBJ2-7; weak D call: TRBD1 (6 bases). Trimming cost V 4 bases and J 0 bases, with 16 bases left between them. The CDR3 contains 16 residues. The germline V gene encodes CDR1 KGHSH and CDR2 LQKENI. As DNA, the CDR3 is TGTGCCAGCTCACTCTCAGGGGTCCCCTACTCCTACGAGCAGTACTTC. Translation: CASSLSGVPYSYEQYF.

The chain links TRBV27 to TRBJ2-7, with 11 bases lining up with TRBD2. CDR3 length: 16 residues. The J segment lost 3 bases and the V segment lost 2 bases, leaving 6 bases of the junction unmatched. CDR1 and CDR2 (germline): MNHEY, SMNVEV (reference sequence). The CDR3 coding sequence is TGTGCCAGCAGTTTAGACACGGGACTAGCGGTCTACGAGCAGTACTTC. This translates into CASSLDTGLAVYEQYF.

CDR3 in amino acids: CASSHIPENTGELFF. The CDR3 DNA reads TGTGCCAGCAGCCATATTCCAGAGAACACCGGGGAGCTGTTTTTT. This chain connects TRBV3-1 to TRBJ2-2; D gene ambiguous. This CDR3 is 15 amino acids long. The germline gives CDR1 LGHDT, CDR2 YNNKEL (reference sequence). The germline V and J ends were trimmed by 3 bases and 1 base, with 9 bases remaining between them.

Here the CDR3 DNA reads TGTGCCAGCAGCTTACGCGGGGGAAACACCGGGGAGCTGTTTTTT. Its translation is CASSLRGGNTGELFF. The chain has TRBV7-6 and TRBJ2-2; 7 bases fit TRBD2. The germline V gene has CDR1 SGHVS and CDR2 FNYEAQ. The CDR3 totals 15 residues. V dropped 2 bases and J dropped 2; count of bases not matched to a gene: 2.

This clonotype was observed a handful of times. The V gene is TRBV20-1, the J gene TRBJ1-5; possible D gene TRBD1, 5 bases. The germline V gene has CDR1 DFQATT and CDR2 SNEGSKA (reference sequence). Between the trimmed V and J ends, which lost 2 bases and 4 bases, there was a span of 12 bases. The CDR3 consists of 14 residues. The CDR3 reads CSARSLTANQPQHF. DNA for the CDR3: TGCAGTGCTAGATCCCTGACAGCTAATCAGCCCCAGCATTTT.

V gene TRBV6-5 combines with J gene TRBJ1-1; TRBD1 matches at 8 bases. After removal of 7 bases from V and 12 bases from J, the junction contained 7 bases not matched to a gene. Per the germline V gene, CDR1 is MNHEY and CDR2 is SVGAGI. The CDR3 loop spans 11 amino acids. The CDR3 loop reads CASKMTGATFF. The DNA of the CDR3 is TGTGCCAGCAAAATGACAGGGGCGACTTTCTTT.

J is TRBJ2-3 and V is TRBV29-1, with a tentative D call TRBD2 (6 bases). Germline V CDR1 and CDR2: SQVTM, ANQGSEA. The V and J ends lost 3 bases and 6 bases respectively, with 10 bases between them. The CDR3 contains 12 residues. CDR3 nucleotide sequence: TGCAGCGTTGAGGGGGACTCGGATACGCAGTATTTT. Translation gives CSVEGDSDTQYF.

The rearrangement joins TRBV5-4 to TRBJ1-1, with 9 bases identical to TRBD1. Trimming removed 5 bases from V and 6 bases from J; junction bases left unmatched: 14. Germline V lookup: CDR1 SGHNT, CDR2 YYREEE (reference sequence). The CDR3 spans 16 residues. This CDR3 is CASSQSTGGRRAEAFF. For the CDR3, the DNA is TGTGCCAGCAGTCAATCGACAGGGGGGCGACGGGCTGAAGCTTTCTTT.

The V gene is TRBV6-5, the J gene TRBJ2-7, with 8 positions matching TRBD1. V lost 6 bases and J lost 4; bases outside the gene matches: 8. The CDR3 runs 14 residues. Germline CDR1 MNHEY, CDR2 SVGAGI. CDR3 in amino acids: CASSQQGVGYEQYF. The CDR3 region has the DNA TGTGCCAGCAGCCAACAGGGGGTCGGGTACGAGCAGTACTTC.

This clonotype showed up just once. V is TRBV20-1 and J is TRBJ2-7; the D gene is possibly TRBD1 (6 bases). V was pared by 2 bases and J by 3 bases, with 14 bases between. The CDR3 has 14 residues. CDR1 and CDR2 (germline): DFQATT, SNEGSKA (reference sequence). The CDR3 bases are TGCAGTGCTAGATCCCGGGACACAATCTACGAGCAGTACTTC. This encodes CSARSRDTIYEQYF.